This T cell receptor (beta chain) was sequenced in a study of T cell changes during pregnancy in multiple sclerosis. Sequenced by immunoSEQ multiplex PCR; TCRdb stores in-frame clones only, minus some. The sample contains tens of thousands of clones, 90% to 95% of which appear only once. The sample consisted of CD8+ T cells from peripheral blood mononuclear cells, taken before pregnancy. The origin of this receptor is a female donor with multiple sclerosis, enrolled in a pregnancy study.

CDR3 bases: TGTGCCAGTAGTCTTATCGCGAGTAGCCTGAACACTGAAGCTTTCTTT. This translates into CASSLIASSLNTEAFF. The V call is TRBV19, the J call TRBJ1-1; D unclear. The V gene lost 5 bases and the J gene lost 0 bases, with 16 bases spanning the gap. The CDR3 extends over 16 amino acids. Germline CDR1 is LNHDA and CDR2 is SQIVND (reference sequence). Filled out from reference TRBV19 and TRBJ1-1, the complete variable domain reads DGGITQSPKYLFRKEGQNVTLSCEQNLNHDAMYWYRQDPGQGLRLIYYSQIVNDFQKGDIAEGYSVSREKKESFPLTVTSAQKNPTAFYLCASSLIASSLNTEAFFGQGTRLTVV.